Listed below are T cell receptor beta chains from one sample, sequenced in a study of blood T cell repertoires in COVID-19. TCRdb's table, derived via immunoSEQ multiplex PCR, lists solely in-frame clones and lacks some. Of approximately 68,000 clones listed, more than 70% are singletons. Sequenced material: peripheral blood. Every receptor here comes from a man aged 65-85 years with active or convalescent COVID-19. CDR3s include the opening cysteine and the closing phenylalanine or tryptophan. The D gene is left open where the match is weak. Only some rows state a clone size, as once, few, many or a class for expanded clones.

j_call: TRBJ1-4; clone_size: -; d_call: -; v_call: TRBV5-1; cdr3_aa: CASSFGQREKLFF; cdr3_nt: TGCGCCAGCAGCTTTGGACAGAGGGAAAAACTGTTTTTT
j_call: TRBJ1-1; clone_size: -; d_call: -; v_call: TRBV19; cdr3_aa: CASSIGASSTEAFF; cdr3_nt: TGTGCCAGTAGTATAGGAGCGAGCAGCACTGAAGCTTTCTTT
j_call: TRBJ1-2; clone_size: -; d_call: TRBD1; v_call: TRBV5-1; cdr3_aa: CASSLAFLRGQDYGYTF; cdr3_nt: TGCGCCAGCAGCTTGGCATTCCTGAGGGGGCAGGACTATGGCTACACCTTC
j_call: TRBJ2-7; clone_size: -; d_call: TRBD1; v_call: TRBV3-1/TRBV3-2; cdr3_aa: CASSQHGQAGTYEQYF; cdr3_nt: TGTGCCAGCAGCCAACACGGACAGGCAGGAACCTACGAGCAGTACTTC
j_call: TRBJ2-3; clone_size: once; d_call: TRBD2; v_call: TRBV9; cdr3_aa: CASSVDSSGRADTQYF; cdr3_nt: TGTGCCAGCAGCGTAGATTCTAGCGGGAGGGCAGATACGCAGTATTTT
j_call: TRBJ2-1; clone_size: -; d_call: -; v_call: TRBV7-3; cdr3_aa: CASSAGQLINEQFF; cdr3_nt: TGTGCCAGCAGCGCGGGACAGCTGATTAATGAGCAGTTCTTC
j_call: TRBJ2-3; clone_size: once; d_call: -; v_call: TRBV5-4; cdr3_aa: CASSLSDTQYF; cdr3_nt: TGTGCCAGCAGCTTATCGGATACGCAGTATTTT
j_call: TRBJ2-7; clone_size: -; d_call: TRBD2; v_call: TRBV2; cdr3_aa: CASSEGLAGGTYEQYF; cdr3_nt: TGTGCCAGCAGTGAAGGACTAGCGGGAGGTACCTACGAGCAGTACTTC
j_call: TRBJ2-7; clone_size: few; d_call: -; v_call: TRBV18; cdr3_aa: CASSPQGVEQYF; cdr3_nt: TGTGCCAGCTCACCACAGGGGGTCGAGCAGTACTTC
j_call: TRBJ2-5; clone_size: few; d_call: -; v_call: TRBV13; cdr3_aa: CASSLWGGVTGETQYF; cdr3_nt: TGTGCCAGCAGCTTATGGGGCGGGGTGACGGGAGAGACCCAGTACTTC
j_call: TRBJ2-5; clone_size: -; d_call: TRBD1; v_call: TRBV23-1; cdr3_aa: CASVLRDRGWQETQYF; cdr3_nt: TGCGCCAGCGTTCTTAGGGACAGGGGTTGGCAAGAGACCCAGTACTTC
j_call: TRBJ1-1; clone_size: -; d_call: TRBD1; v_call: TRBV7-8; cdr3_aa: CASSFQGGTEAFF; cdr3_nt: TGTGCCAGCAGCTTCCAGGGGGGCACTGAAGCTTTCTTT
j_call: TRBJ2-3; clone_size: -; d_call: TRBD2; v_call: TRBV7-3; cdr3_aa: CASSLLAGVGADTQYF; cdr3_nt: TGTGCCAGCAGCTTGCTAGCGGGAGTGGGGGCAGATACGCAGTATTTT
j_call: TRBJ1-2; clone_size: -; d_call: -; v_call: TRBV19; cdr3_aa: CASSSRTGTFNYGYTF; cdr3_nt: TGTGCCAGTAGTTCCCGTACAGGGACCTTTAACTATGGCTACACCTTC
j_call: TRBJ1-1; clone_size: -; d_call: TRBD1; v_call: TRBV19; cdr3_aa: CASSTGAPTEAFF; cdr3_nt: TGTGCCAGTTCGACAGGGGCGCCCACTGAAGCTTTCTTT
j_call: TRBJ2-2; clone_size: -; d_call: TRBD1; v_call: TRBV5-1; cdr3_aa: CASNLRQGPGELFF; cdr3_nt: TGCGCCAGCAATCTGCGACAGGGCCCCGGGGAGCTGTTTTTT
j_call: TRBJ2-3; clone_size: -; d_call: TRBD1; v_call: TRBV5-1; cdr3_aa: CASSTTGGSGGDTQYF; cdr3_nt: TGCGCCAGCAGCACGACAGGGGGCTCCGGAGGAGATACGCAGTATTTT
j_call: TRBJ1-2; clone_size: -; d_call: TRBD1; v_call: TRBV6-5; cdr3_aa: CASSTTGGLYGYTF; cdr3_nt: TGTGCCAGCAGTACCACAGGGGGACTATATGGCTACACCTTC
j_call: TRBJ2-2; clone_size: -; d_call: TRBD2; v_call: TRBV5-1; cdr3_aa: CASSLRGSETGELFF; cdr3_nt: TGCGCCAGCAGCTTGCGCGGGAGTGAAACCGGGGAGCTGTTTTTT
j_call: TRBJ1-4; clone_size: -; d_call: -; v_call: TRBV3-1/TRBV3-2; cdr3_aa: CASSQIPRGADEKLFF; cdr3_nt: TGTGCCAGCAGCCAAATCCCCCGGGGGGCCGATGAAAAACTGTTTTTT
j_call: TRBJ2-3; clone_size: -; d_call: TRBD2; v_call: TRBV5-1; cdr3_aa: CASSLAAGGNTDTQYF; cdr3_nt: TGCGCCAGCAGCTTGGCCGCCGGGGGGAATACAGATACGCAGTATTTT
j_call: TRBJ2-1; clone_size: -; d_call: TRBD2; v_call: TRBV19; cdr3_aa: CASSFSGSNEQFF; cdr3_nt: TGTGCCAGTAGTTTTAGCGGGAGCAATGAGCAGTTCTTC
j_call: TRBJ2-7; clone_size: -; d_call: TRBD1; v_call: TRBV10-2; cdr3_aa: CASSEGQGSEQYF; cdr3_nt: TGCGCCAGCAGTGAGGGACAGGGGAGCGAGCAGTACTTC
j_call: TRBJ2-2; clone_size: -; d_call: -; v_call: TRBV6-1; cdr3_aa: CASSETGLNTGELFF; cdr3_nt: TGTGCCAGCAGTGAGACAGGTCTGAACACCGGGGAGCTGTTTTTT
j_call: TRBJ1-2; clone_size: -; d_call: -; v_call: TRBV29-1; cdr3_aa: CSVGVGVTNYGYTF; cdr3_nt: TGCAGCGTTGGGGTCGGGGTTACCAACTATGGCTACACCTTC
j_call: TRBJ1-4; clone_size: -; d_call: TRBD1; v_call: TRBV5-4; cdr3_aa: CASSLQGTNEKLFF; cdr3_nt: TGTGCCAGCAGCTTACAGGGGACAAATGAAAAACTGTTTTTT
j_call: TRBJ1-6; clone_size: once; d_call: -; v_call: TRBV5-1; cdr3_aa: CASSDGVLNSPLHF; cdr3_nt: TGCGCCAGCAGCGACGGAGTCTTGAATTCACCCCTCCACTTT
j_call: TRBJ2-5; clone_size: -; d_call: TRBD2; v_call: TRBV9; cdr3_aa: CASSVEPGGETQYF; cdr3_nt: TGTGCCAGCAGCGTAGAACCGGGGGGGGAGACCCAGTACTTC
j_call: TRBJ1-2; clone_size: once; d_call: TRBD1; v_call: TRBV9; cdr3_aa: CASSALTGPEGYTF; cdr3_nt: TGTGCCAGCAGCGCCCTGACAGGGCCGGAGGGCTACACCTTC
j_call: TRBJ1-4; clone_size: -; d_call: TRBD1; v_call: TRBV6-1; cdr3_aa: CASSVYMGQGATNEKLFF; cdr3_nt: TGTGCCAGCAGTGTCTATATGGGACAGGGGGCGACTAATGAAAAACTGTTTTTT
j_call: TRBJ2-7; clone_size: -; d_call: -; v_call: TRBV6-5; cdr3_aa: CASTGFYEQYF; cdr3_nt: TGTGCCAGCACAGGGTTCTACGAGCAGTACTTC
j_call: TRBJ1-2; clone_size: -; d_call: -; v_call: TRBV19; cdr3_aa: CASSSTGINYGYTF; cdr3_nt: TGTGCCAGTAGTTCCACCGGGATTAACTATGGCTACACCTTC
j_call: TRBJ2-5; clone_size: -; d_call: TRBD2; v_call: TRBV4-1; cdr3_aa: CASSQPSGGAGVEIAQYF; cdr3_nt: TGCGCCAGCAGCCAACCCTCGGGTGGAGCGGGAGTGGAAATTGCCCAGTACTTC
j_call: TRBJ2-1; clone_size: -; d_call: TRBD1; v_call: TRBV11-3; cdr3_aa: CASSFGTGSYNEQFF; cdr3_nt: TGTGCCAGCAGCTTCGGGACAGGGTCTTACAATGAGCAGTTCTTC
j_call: TRBJ2-2; clone_size: -; d_call: -; v_call: TRBV19; cdr3_aa: CASSLIQAASNTGELFF; cdr3_nt: TGTGCCAGTAGTTTGATACAGGCCGCCTCGAACACCGGGGAGCTGTTTTTT
j_call: TRBJ1-1; clone_size: -; d_call: -; v_call: TRBV3-1/TRBV3-2; cdr3_aa: CASSQGAGYTEAFF; cdr3_nt: TGTGCCAGCAGCCAAGGGGCAGGATACACTGAAGCTTTCTTT
j_call: TRBJ1-2; clone_size: -; d_call: -; v_call: TRBV3-1/TRBV3-2; cdr3_aa: CASSQPRASANYGYTF; cdr3_nt: TGTGCCAGCAGCCAGCCGCGGGCCTCGGCCAACTATGGCTACACCTTC
j_call: TRBJ1-4; clone_size: once; d_call: TRBD1; v_call: TRBV7-6; cdr3_aa: CASSLNYRGDEKLFF; cdr3_nt: TGTGCCAGCAGCTTAAACTACAGGGGGGATGAAAAACTGTTTTTT
j_call: TRBJ1-2; clone_size: -; d_call: -; v_call: TRBV19; cdr3_aa: CASSKEAGITYYGYTF; cdr3_nt: TGTGCCAGTAGTAAGGAGGCGGGGATTACTTACTATGGCTACACCTTC
j_call: TRBJ1-1; clone_size: -; d_call: TRBD1; v_call: TRBV29-1; cdr3_aa: CSVGYRGLNTEAFF; cdr3_nt: TGCAGCGTTGGGTACAGGGGGCTAAACACTGAAGCTTTCTTT
j_call: TRBJ2-3; clone_size: -; d_call: TRBD2; v_call: TRBV11-2; cdr3_aa: CASSLSRGESTDTQYF; cdr3_nt: TGTGCCAGCAGCTTATCTCGGGGGGAATCCACAGATACGCAGTATTTT